This is a list of T cell receptor beta chains from one sample in a study of blood T cell repertoires in COVID-19. The method was immunoSEQ multiplex PCR; TCRdb's version includes in-frame clones alone and lacks a portion of them. The profile covers around 170,000 clones, with about nine tenths appearing a single time and 25% to 30% taken by the ten largest. Sequencing was performed on peripheral blood. Every receptor here comes from a man between 60 and 75 years old with acute or convalescent COVID-19. CDR3s include the opening cysteine and the closing phenylalanine or tryptophan. Size is omitted from some rows. Given values are once, few, many or a class for expanded clones.

j_gene	abundance	v_gene	CDR3aa
TRBJ1-2	.	TRBV19	CASSTLSGTGRTDGYTF
TRBJ1-1	.	TRBV19	CASSPPTEEAFF
TRBJ2-5	.	TRBV30	CAWSVQGPGRTQYF
TRBJ1-5	.	TRBV5-1	CASSSGQPNQPQHF
TRBJ2-7	.	TRBV6-6	CASTLRAGLLGVEQYF
TRBJ1-1	.	TRBV11-3	CASSLGRSNTEAFF
TRBJ1-2	.	TRBV12-5	CASGSHGTRPPGYTF
TRBJ1-3	.	TRBV3-1/TRBV3-2	CASSPPGGNTIYF
TRBJ2-1	.	TRBV7-8	CASTPGRDSYNEQFF
TRBJ2-7	.	TRBV28	CASNFRLASSLGQYF
TRBJ1-1	.	TRBV12-3/TRBV12-4	CASSWAENTEAFF
TRBJ1-2	.	TRBV30	CAWSRQGAYGYTF
TRBJ1-4	.	TRBV24-1	CATSDGGLNEKLFF
TRBJ2-5	.	TRBV3-1/TRBV3-2	CASSQRPGQGPQETQYF
TRBJ1-1	once	TRBV11-2	CASSLDLGREAFF
TRBJ2-7	.	TRBV5-1	CASSFSGMVYEQYF
TRBJ2-1	.	TRBV4-1	CASSQDLVAGRREQFF
TRBJ2-7	.	TRBV27	CASSFLREGESYEQYF
TRBJ1-2	.	TRBV6-5	CASSYSGQFYGYTF
TRBJ1-4	.	TRBV21-1	CASSKETGGLNEKLFF
TRBJ2-1	.	TRBV4-3	CASSQAGTYVNEQFF
TRBJ2-3	.	TRBV4-1	CASSSRLGRGALDTQYF
TRBJ2-2	.	TRBV10-3	CAITPGQGRTGELFF
TRBJ2-2	.	TRBV5-4	CASSLDRGELFF
TRBJ1-5	.	TRBV6-6	CASSKGQENQPQHF
TRBJ1-2	.	TRBV19	CASSTPGQTYGYTF
TRBJ2-3	.	TRBV4-1	CASSQDRGGFTDTQYF
TRBJ1-2	.	TRBV9	CASSQNYGYTF
TRBJ1-5	once	TRBV24-1	CATSDGGWAQHF